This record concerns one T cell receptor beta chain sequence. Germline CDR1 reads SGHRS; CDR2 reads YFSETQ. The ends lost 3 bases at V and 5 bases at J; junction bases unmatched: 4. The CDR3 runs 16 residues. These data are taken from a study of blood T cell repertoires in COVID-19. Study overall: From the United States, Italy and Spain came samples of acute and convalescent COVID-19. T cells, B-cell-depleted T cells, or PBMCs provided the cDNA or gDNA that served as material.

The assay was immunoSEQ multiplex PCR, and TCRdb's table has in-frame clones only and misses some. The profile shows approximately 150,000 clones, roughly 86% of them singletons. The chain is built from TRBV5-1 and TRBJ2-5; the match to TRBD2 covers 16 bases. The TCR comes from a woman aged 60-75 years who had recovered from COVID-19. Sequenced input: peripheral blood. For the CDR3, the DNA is TGCGCCAGCAGCTGGGGACTAGCGGGGGGGAGTGAGACCCAGTACTTC. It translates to CASSWGLAGGSETQYF.